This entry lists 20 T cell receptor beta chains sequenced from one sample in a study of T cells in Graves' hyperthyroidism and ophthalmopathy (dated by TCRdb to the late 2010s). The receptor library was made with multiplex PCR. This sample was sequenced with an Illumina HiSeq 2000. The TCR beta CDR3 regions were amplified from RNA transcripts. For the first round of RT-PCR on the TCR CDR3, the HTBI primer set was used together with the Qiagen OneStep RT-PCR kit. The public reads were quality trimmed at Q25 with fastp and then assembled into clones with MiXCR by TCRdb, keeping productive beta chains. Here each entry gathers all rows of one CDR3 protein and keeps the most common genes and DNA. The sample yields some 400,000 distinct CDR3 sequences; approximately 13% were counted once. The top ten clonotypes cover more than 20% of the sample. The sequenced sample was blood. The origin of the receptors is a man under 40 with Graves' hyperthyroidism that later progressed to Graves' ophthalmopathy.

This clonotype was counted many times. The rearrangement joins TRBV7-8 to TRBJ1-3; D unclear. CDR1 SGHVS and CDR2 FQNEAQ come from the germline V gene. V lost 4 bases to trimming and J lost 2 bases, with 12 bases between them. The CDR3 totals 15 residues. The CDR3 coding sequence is TGTGCCAGCAGCTCCCGTGGACTCGCTGGAAACACCATATATTTT. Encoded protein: CASSSRGLAGNTIYF. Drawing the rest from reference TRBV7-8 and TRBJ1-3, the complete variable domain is GAGVSQSPRYKVAKRGQDVALRCDPISGHVSLFWYQQALGQGPEFLTYFQNEAQLDKSGLPSDRFFAERPEGSVSTLKIQRTQQEDSAVYLCASSSRGLAGNTIYFGEGSWLTVV.

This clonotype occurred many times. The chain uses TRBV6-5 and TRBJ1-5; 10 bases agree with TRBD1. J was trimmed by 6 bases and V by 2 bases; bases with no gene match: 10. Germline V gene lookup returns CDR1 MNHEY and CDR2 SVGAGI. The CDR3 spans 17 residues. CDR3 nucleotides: TGTGCCAGCAGTTACGATCCCGGGACAGGGGATTCTCAGCCCCAGCATTTT. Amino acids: CASSYDPGTGDSQPQHF.

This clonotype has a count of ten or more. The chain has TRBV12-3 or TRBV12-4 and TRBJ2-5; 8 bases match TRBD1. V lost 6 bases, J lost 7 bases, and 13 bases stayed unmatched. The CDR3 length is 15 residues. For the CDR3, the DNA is TGTGCCAGCAGCGGCCAGGGGGCTCCGTTTTTGACCCAGTACTTC. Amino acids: CASSGQGAPFLTQYF.

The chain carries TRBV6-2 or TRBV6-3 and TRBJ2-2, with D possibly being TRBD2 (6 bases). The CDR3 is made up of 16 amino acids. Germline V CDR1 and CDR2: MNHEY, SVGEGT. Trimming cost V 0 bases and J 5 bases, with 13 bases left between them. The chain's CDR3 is CASSYSIGGRTGELFF. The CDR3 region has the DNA TGTGCCAGCAGTTACTCGATCGGGGGACGGACCGGGGAGCTGTTTTTT.

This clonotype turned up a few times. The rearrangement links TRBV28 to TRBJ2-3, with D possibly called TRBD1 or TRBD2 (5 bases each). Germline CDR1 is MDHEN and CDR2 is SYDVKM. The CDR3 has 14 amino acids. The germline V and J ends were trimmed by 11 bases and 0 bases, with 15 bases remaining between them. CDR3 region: CAHAGAISTDTQYF. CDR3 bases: TGTGCCCACGCCGGGGCTATAAGCACAGATACGCAGTATTTT. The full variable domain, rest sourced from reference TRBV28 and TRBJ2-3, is DVKVTQSSRYLVKRTGEKVFLECVQDMDHENMFWYRQDPGLGLRLIYFSYDVKMKEKGDIPEGYSVSREKKERFSLILESASTNQTSMYLCAHAGAISTDTQYFGPGTRLTVL.

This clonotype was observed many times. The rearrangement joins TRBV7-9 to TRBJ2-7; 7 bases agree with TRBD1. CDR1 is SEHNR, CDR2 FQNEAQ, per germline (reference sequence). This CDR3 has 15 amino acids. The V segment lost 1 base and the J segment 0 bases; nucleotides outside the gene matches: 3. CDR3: CASSLGPGGSYEQYF. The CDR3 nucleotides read TGTGCCAGCAGCTTAGGGCCAGGGGGCTCCTACGAGCAGTACTTC.

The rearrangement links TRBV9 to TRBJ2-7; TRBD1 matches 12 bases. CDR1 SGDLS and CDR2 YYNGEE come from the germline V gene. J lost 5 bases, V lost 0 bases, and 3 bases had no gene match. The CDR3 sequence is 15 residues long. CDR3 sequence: CASSVGGQGAHEQYF. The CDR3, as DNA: TGTGCCAGCAGCGTAGGGGGACAGGGGGCACACGAGCAGTACTTC.

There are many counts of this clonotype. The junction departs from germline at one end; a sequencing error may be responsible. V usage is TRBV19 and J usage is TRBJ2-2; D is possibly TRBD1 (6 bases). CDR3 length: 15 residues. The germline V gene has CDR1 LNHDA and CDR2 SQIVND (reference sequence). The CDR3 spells CASSISRGNNGELFF. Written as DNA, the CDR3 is TGTGCCAGTAGTATTTCGAGGGGGAACAACGGGGAGCTGTTTTTT.

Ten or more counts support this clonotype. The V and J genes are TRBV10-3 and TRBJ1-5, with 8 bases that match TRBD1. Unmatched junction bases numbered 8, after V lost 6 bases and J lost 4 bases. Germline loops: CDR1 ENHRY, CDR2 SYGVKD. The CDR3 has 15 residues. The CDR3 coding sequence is TGTGCCATCAGCCACGGACAGGGCCTGAATCAGCCCCAGCATTTT. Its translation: CAISHGQGLNQPQHF.

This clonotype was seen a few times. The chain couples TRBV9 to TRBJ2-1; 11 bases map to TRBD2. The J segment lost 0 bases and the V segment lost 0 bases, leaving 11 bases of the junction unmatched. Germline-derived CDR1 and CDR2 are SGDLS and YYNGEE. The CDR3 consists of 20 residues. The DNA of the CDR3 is TGTGCCAGCAGCGTAGGTCTAAGGAGGGGGACTAGCGGCTCCTACAATGAGCAGTTCTTC. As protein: CASSVGLRRGTSGSYNEQFF.

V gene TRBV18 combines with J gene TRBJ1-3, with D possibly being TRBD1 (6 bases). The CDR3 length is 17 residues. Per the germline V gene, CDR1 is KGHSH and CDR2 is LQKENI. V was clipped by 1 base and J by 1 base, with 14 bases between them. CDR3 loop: CASSPLALTGSGNTIYF. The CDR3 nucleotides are TGTGCCAGCTCACCACTTGCCTTAACAGGGTCTGGAAACACCATATATTTT.

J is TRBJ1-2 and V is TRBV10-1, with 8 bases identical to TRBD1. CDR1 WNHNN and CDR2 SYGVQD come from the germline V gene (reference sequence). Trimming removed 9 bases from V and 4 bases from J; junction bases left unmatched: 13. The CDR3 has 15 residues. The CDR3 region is CASRSDRGQSYGYTF. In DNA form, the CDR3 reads TGCGCCAGTAGATCCGACAGGGGACAAAGCTATGGCTACACCTTC.

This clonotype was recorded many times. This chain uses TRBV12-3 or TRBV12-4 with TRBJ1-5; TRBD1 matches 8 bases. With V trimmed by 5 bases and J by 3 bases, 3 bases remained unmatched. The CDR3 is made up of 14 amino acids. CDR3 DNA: TGTGCCAGCAGTGCGGGACAGGACAATCAGCCCCAGCATTTT. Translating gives CASSAGQDNQPQHF.

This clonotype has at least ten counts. The CDR3 nucleotides are TGTGCCAGCAGCGCCGGTCCGGGGAATCAGCCCCAGCATTTT. This gives the protein CASSAGPGNQPQHF. The chain joins TRBV12-3 or TRBV12-4 to TRBJ1-5; D unclear. V was pared by 6 bases and J by 4 bases, with 13 bases between. The CDR3 has 14 residues.

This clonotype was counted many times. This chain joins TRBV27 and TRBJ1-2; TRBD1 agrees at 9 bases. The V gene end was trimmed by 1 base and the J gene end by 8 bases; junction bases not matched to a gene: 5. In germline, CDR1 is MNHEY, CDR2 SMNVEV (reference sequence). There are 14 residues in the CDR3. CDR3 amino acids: CASSLLGTGYGYTF. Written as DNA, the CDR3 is TGTGCCAGCAGTTTATTGGGGACAGGGTACGGCTACACCTTC.

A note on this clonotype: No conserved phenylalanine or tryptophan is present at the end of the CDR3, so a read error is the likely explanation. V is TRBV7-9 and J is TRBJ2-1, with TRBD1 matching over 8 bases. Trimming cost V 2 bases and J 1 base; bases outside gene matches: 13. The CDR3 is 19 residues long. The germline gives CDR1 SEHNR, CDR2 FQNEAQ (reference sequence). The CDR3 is CASSLYAPGGWVSYNEQFL. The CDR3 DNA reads TGTGCCAGCAGCTTATACGCCCCAGGGGGCTGGGTATCCTACAATGAGCAGTTCCTC.

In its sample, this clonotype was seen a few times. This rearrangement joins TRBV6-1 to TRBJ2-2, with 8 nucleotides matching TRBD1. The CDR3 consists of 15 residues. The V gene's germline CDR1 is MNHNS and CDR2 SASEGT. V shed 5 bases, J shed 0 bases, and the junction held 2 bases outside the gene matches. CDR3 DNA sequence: TGTGCCAGCAGTTGGGGACAGGCGAACACCGGGGAGCTGTTTTTT. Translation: CASSWGQANTGELFF.

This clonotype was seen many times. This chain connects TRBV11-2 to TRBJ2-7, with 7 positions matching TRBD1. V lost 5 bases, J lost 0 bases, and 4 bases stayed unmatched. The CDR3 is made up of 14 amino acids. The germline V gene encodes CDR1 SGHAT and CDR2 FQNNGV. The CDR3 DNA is TGTGCCAGCAGCCTGGGACAGAACTCCTACGAGCAGTACTTC. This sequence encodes CASSLGQNSYEQYF.

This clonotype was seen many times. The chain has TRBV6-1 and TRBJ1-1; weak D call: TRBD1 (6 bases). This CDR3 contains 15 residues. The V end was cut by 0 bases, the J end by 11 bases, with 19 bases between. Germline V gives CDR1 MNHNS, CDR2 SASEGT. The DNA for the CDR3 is TGTGCCAGCAGTGAAGCTCGTACAGGGTCGCTCTCTGCTTTCTTT. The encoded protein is CASSEARTGSLSAFF.

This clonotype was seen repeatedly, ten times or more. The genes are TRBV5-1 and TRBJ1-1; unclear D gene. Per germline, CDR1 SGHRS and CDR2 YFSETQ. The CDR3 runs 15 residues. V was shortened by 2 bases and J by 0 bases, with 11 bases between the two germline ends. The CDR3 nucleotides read TGCGCCAGCAGCTTAGGCCGAATCATGAACACTGAAGCTTTCTTT. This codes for CASSLGRIMNTEAFF.